The 9 T cell receptor beta chains in this list originate from one sample, sequenced in a study of shared clonotypes between healthy human individuals. The method was immunoSEQ multiplex PCR; TCRdb's version includes in-frame clones alone and lacks a portion of them. The table has about 2.3 million clones, approximately 95% seen once. Sample: naive CD4+ T cells from PBMCs. This sample's subset: CD45RA+ positively selected. These receptors came from a man between 18 and 29 years old in good health. Some clones in this sample may be carry-over from other donors' samples.

V is TRBV5-1 and J is TRBJ2-3; 9 bases are shared with TRBD2. CDR3 length: 17 residues. J lost 0 bases, V lost 0 bases, and 5 bases had no gene match. Germline-derived CDR1 and CDR2 are SGHRS and YFSETQ. As DNA, the CDR3 is TGCGCCAGCAGCTTGGGACTAGCGGACTTTAGCACAGATACGCAGTATTTT. It yields the protein CASSLGLADFSTDTQYF.

CDR3 amino acids: CASSSPTEQSTGYTF. The CDR3 DNA reads as TGTGCCAGCAGCTCCCCGACAGAACAAAGCACTGGCTACACCTTC. The V and J genes are TRBV7-9 and TRBJ1-2; tentatively, D is TRBD1 (5 bases). The CDR3 spans 15 residues. V shed 4 bases and J shed 7 bases, with 19 bases lying between them. The germline V gene encodes CDR1 SEHNR and CDR2 FQNEAQ (reference sequence).

The chain couples TRBV28 to TRBJ1-2; weak D call: TRBD1 (6 bases). CDR1 and CDR2 (germline): MDHEN, SYDVKM. This CDR3 has 16 amino acids. Trimming took off 6 bases at V and 0 bases at J, with 17 bases between the two ends. CDR3 coding DNA: TGTGCCAGCAGCCCCCCTGGGACACTTGCTAACTATGGCTACACCTTC. This sequence encodes CASSPPGTLANYGYTF.

J is TRBJ2-1 and V is TRBV10-3; 8 bases are shared with TRBD2. With V trimmed by 2 bases and J by 2 bases, 8 bases remained unmatched. CDR1 and CDR2 from the germline V gene are ENHRY and SYGVKD. The CDR3 covers 17 residues. This CDR3 is CAISETSGLGAYNEQFF. DNA for the CDR3: TGTGCCATCAGTGAGACTTCGGGACTAGGTGCCTACAATGAGCAGTTCTTC.

The rearrangement links TRBV5-1 to TRBJ2-7; D possibly corresponds to TRBD1 (5 bases). The CDR3 consists of 13 residues. The germline gives CDR1 SGHRS, CDR2 YFSETQ. V was shortened by 6 bases and J by 0 bases, with 10 bases between the two germline ends. The CDR3 DNA follows: TGCGCCAGCACAGGCGACAGCTCCTACGAGCAGTACTTC. Its protein product is CASTGDSSYEQYF.

In its sample, this clone was seen a few times. This chain uses TRBV10-3 with TRBJ1-3; D ambiguous. CDR1 and CDR2 from the germline V gene are ENHRY and SYGVKD. V lost 6 bases, J lost 4 bases, and 10 bases lay in between. This CDR3 has 13 amino acids. The CDR3: CAISPTAGNTIYF. The CDR3 nucleotides read TGTGCCATCAGCCCTACGGCCGGAAACACCATATATTTT.

Here the CDR3 reads CSVRAGTLVGYTF. Written as DNA, the CDR3 is TGCAGCGTTCGCGCCGGGACATTGGTTGGCTACACCTTC. V gene TRBV29-1 combines with J gene TRBJ1-2; D may be TRBD1 (6 bases). The CDR3 spans 13 residues. Germline CDR1 SQVTM, CDR2 ANQGSEA. Trimming took off 5 bases at V and 7 bases at J, with 17 bases between the two ends.

This sequence joins TRBV5-5 and TRBJ2-7, with 7 bases fitting TRBD1. Germline assignment: CDR1 SGHKS and CDR2 YYEKEE (reference sequence). Unmatched junction bases numbered 13, after V lost 5 bases and J lost 2 bases. The CDR3 length is 16 residues. The CDR3 is CASRNVEGASAYEQYF. CDR3 DNA: TGTGCCAGCAGAAACGTAGAGGGGGCGTCTGCCTACGAGCAGTACTTC.

To note about this clone: Other DNA sequences within the sample encode an identical CDR3. The chain links TRBV11-3 to TRBJ2-3; no clear D gene. The CDR3 loop spans 15 amino acids. Germline V CDR1 and CDR2: SGHNT, YENEEA. Trimming pared 1 base from V and 0 bases from J, leaving 8 bases between. The CDR3 DNA reads TGTGCCAGCAGCTTAGGAGGAACTAGCACAGATACGCAGTATTTT. Encoded protein: CASSLGGTSTDTQYF.